This T cell receptor beta chain was recovered during a study of cytomegalovirus exposure and HLA in healthy donors. Study-wide findings and caveats: Subsequent analysis found a tendency for first-cohort TCR clusters to co-occur within the 90 to 150 validation repertoires. Overall, around 160 TCR beta chains were annotated as cytomegalovirus-associated. In vitro, three CMV-associated chains proved specific for CMV antigens.

Generated by immunoSEQ multiplex PCR, the TCRdb table keeps only in-frame clones and is missing some. Of 120,000 or so clones listed, around 86% are singletons. After removal of 5 bases from V and 8 bases from J, the junction contained 8 bases not matched to a gene. The CDR3 sequence is 13 residues long. Germline values: CDR1 SGDLS, CDR2 YYNGEE. A note on this clone: Its antigen is undetermined.

These donors were members of the roughly 110-subject validation cohort, a group separate from the approximately 670-subject first cohort. The sequence was collected from a man aged 18 to 35 in good health and CMV-seronegative. The J gene is TRBJ1-2, the V gene TRBV9, with 8 bases that match TRBD1. Sequencing was performed on PBMCs. CDR3 sequence: CASSGAGGGGYTF. CDR3 in DNA: TGTGCCAGCAGTGGAGCAGGGGGCGGGGGCTACACCTTC.